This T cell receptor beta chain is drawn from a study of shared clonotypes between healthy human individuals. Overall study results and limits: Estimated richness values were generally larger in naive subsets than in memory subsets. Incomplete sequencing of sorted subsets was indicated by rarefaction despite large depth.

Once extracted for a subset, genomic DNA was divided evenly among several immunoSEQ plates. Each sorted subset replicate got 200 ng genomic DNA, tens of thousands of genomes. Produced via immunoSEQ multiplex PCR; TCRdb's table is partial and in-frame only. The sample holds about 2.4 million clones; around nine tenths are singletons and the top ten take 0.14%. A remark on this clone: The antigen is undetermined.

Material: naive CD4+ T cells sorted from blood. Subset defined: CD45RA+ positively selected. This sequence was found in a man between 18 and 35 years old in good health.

Here the CDR3 reads CAWRGGLNQPQHF. Written as DNA, the CDR3 is TGTGCCTGGAGAGGGGGCCTCAATCAGCCCCAGCATTTT. The chain couples TRBV30 to TRBJ1-5; TRBD1 agrees at 7 bases. Germline lookup yields CDR1 GTSNPN and CDR2 SVGIG (reference sequence). J lost 3 bases, V lost 3 bases, and 2 bases had no gene match. The length of the CDR3 is 13 residues. The entire variable domain, with the rest obtained from reference TRBV30 and TRBJ1-5, is as follows: SQTIHQWPATLVQPVGSPLSLECTVEGTSNPNLYWYRQAAGRGLQLLFYSVGIGQISSEVPQNLSASRPQDRQFILSSKKLLLSDSGFYLCAWRGGLNQPQHFGDGTRLSIL.